This T cell receptor beta chain was sequenced during a study of OX40 agonist ivuxolimab in advanced cancers. Sampling of blood occurred at baseline, cycle 4 day 1, and cycle 7 day 1. The J segment lost 7 bases and the V segment lost 0 bases, leaving 13 bases of the junction unmatched. Germline values: CDR1 LNHNV, CDR2 YYDKDF (reference sequence). The CDR3 runs to 17 residues. The protocol was immunoSEQ multiplex PCR, while the TCRdb copy is restricted to in-frame clones and leaves out a portion. Here the sample spans fewer than 45,000 clones, around 89% being singletons. This clone was recorded only once.

The V gene is TRBV15, the J gene TRBJ2-7, with 9 bases that match TRBD2. Sequencing used CD4+ or CD8+ T cells sorted from blood, obtained in a trial of the OX40 agonist ivuxolimab. This receptor was identified in an adult with an advanced solid tumor such as melanoma, head and neck, liver or kidney cancer. Here the CDR3 DNA reads TGTGCCACCAGCAGAGATGTGGGACTAGCTTGGGAGTGGGAGCAGTACTTC. Its translation: CATSRDVGLAWEWEQYF. The full variable domain, in which reference TRBV15 and TRBJ2-7 provide the parts outside the CDR3, is DAMVIQNPRYQVTQFGKPVTLSCSQTLNHNVMYWYQQKSSQAPKLLFHYYDKDFNNEADTPDNFQSRRPNTSFCFLDIRSPGLGDTAMYLCATSRDVGLAWEWEQYFGPGTRLTVT.